This T cell receptor beta chain was captured by sequencing in a study of cytomegalovirus exposure and HLA in healthy donors. It was with 60 Vbeta and 13 Jbeta primers that the PCR ran. Here immunoSEQ multiplex PCR was the method, and the copy in TCRdb shows in-frame clones only, minus some. The data show 100,000 to 150,000 clones, with approximately 85% seen just once and roughly 1.7% held by the top ten. Specimen: PBMCs. This TCR came from a boy younger than 18 in good health and CMV-seronegative.

The CDR3 is CASSDPGGTGRFSGANVLTF. CDR3 bases: TGTGCCAGCAGTGACCCAGGCGGGACAGGGAGATTCTCTGGGGCCAACGTCCTGACTTTC. The chain couples TRBV6-1 to TRBJ2-6; TRBD1 aligns across 9 bases. CDR1 and CDR2 (germline): MNHNS, SASEGT. V lost 3 bases and J lost 0; bases outside the gene matches: 12. This CDR3 spans 20 amino acids.